This T cell receptor (beta chain) is drawn from a study of control samples from healthy donors and cancer patients. For this clone: The sample contains more than one DNA sequence encoding this CDR3.

TCRdb keeps only in-frame clones here, not all; method: immunoSEQ multiplex PCR. Of fewer than 65,000 clones listed, about four fifths are singletons. Germline assignment: CDR1 SGHRS and CDR2 YFSETQ. This CDR3 is built from 14 residues. V dropped 0 bases and J dropped 2 bases, with 8 bases sitting between them. The V and J genes are TRBV5-1 and TRBJ1-2; TRBD1 might be the D (5 bases). Sequenced material: blood. The origin of this receptor is an older man in good health. The DNA of the CDR3 is TGCGCCAGCAGCTTGGTCCCAGGGAACTATGGCTACACCTTC. Translation: CASSLVPGNYGYTF.